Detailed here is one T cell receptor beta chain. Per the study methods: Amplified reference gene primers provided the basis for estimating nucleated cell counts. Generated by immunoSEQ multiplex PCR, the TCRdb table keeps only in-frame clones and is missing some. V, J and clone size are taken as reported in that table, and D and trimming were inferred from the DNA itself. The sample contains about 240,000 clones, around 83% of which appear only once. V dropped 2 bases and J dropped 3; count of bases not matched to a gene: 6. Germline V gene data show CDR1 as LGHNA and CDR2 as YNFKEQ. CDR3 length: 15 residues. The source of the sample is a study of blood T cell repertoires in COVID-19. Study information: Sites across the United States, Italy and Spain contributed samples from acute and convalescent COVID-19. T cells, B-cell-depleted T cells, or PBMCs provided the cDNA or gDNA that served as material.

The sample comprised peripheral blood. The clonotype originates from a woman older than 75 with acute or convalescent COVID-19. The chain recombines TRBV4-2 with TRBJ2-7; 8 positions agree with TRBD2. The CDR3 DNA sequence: TGTGCCAGCAGCCAAACCGGGACTAGTCTCTACGAGCAGTACTTC. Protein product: CASSQTGTSLYEQYF.